The clone carrying this T cell receptor (beta chain) was seen only once. This sample stems from a study of blood T cell repertoires in COVID-19. Overall study context: Material from acute and convalescent COVID-19 was sourced from the United States, Italy and Spain. T cells, B-cell-depleted T cells, or PBMCs provided the cDNA or gDNA that served as material.

This CDR3 is built from 15 residues. Germline CDR1 is MNHNS and CDR2 is SASEGT. With 1 base removed from V and 4 bases from J, the gap between germline ends came to 13 bases. In the original processing: Reference gene primer amplification gave estimated nucleated cell counts. TCRdb's table, derived via immunoSEQ multiplex PCR, lists solely in-frame clones and lacks some. V and J calls plus clone size are reproduced from that table; the DNA served to infer D and trimming. Of fewer than 75,000 clones in the sample, 79% are singletons; the top ten hold about 6%. The sequenced sample consisted of peripheral blood. The TCR originated in a woman in her sixties or seventies with acute or convalescent COVID-19. The V and J genes are TRBV6-1 and TRBJ1-2; a possible D gene is TRBD1 (5 bases). The DNA of the CDR3 is TGTGCCAGCAGTGAAGGAATGGGGGGTCTCTATGGCTACACCTTC. Translation gives CASSEGMGGLYGYTF.